Shown below are 26 T cell receptor beta chains from a single sample sequenced in a study of response to subunit inactivated influenza vaccine. Using its own MiXCR run on the RT-PCR reads, TCRdb lists one record per CDR3 protein. The sample carries 500,000 to 700,000 distinct CDR3 sequences, roughly a quarter recorded once. These same records also appear under a second study, on T cells expressing NK-cell markers. That source notes: The authors made TCR beta cDNA libraries by 5'RACE template switching. This switching added a universal primer site and UMIs.

The material was CD4+ T cells sorted from PBMCs, obtained 11 to 12 days after vaccination. These receptor sequences come from a man over 45 who received an inactivated influenza vaccine.

This chain connects TRBV12-3 or TRBV12-4 to TRBJ2-2; D possibly matches TRBD1 or TRBD2 (5 bases each). The CDR3 sequence is 14 residues long. V gave up 7 bases and J gave up 3 bases, with 12 bases separating them. The CDR3 coding sequence is TGTGCCAGCAACAGCATGGGGGACACCGGGGAGCTGTTTTTT. It yields the protein CASNSMGDTGELFF.

The V call is TRBV7-9, the J call TRBJ2-1; 7 positions agree with TRBD2. Trimming cost V 1 base and J 10 bases; bases outside gene matches: 4. Per the germline V gene, CDR1 is SEHNR and CDR2 is FQNEAQ (reference sequence). This CDR3 is 13 amino acids long. DNA for the CDR3: TGTGCCAGCAGCTTAGGAGTTAGCGGGGAGCAGTTCTTC. It codes for CASSLGVSGEQFF. Supplemented by reference TRBV7-9 and TRBJ2-1, the full variable domain reads DTGVSQNPRHKITKRGQNVTFRCDPISEHNRLYWYRQTLGQGPEFLTYFQNEAQLEKSRLLSDRFSAERPKGSFSTLEIQRTEQGDSAMYLCASSLGVSGEQFFGPGTRLTVL.

V usage is TRBV2 and J usage is TRBJ1-1; the D gene is possibly TRBD1 (6 bases). The CDR3 contains 14 residues. The germline V gene has CDR1 SNHLY and CDR2 FYNNEI. The V end was cut by 3 bases, the J end by 3 bases, with 11 bases between. CDR3 in DNA: TGTGCCAGCAGTGATGAGGGGGGGTACACTGAAGCTTTCTTT. Protein: CASSDEGGYTEAFF.

V usage is TRBV7-2 and J usage is TRBJ1-3; no firm D call. This CDR3 comprises 13 residues. Trimming left V 6 bases short and J 4 bases short, with 10 bases between. Germline V gene sequence: CDR1 SGHTA, CDR2 FQGNSA. The CDR3 protein is CASRESHGNTIYF. The CDR3 DNA reads as TGTGCCAGCAGGGAGTCTCACGGAAACACCATATATTTT.

The chain recombines TRBV9 with TRBJ1-6; D gene ambiguous. CDR3 size: 14 residues. CDR1 is SGDLS and CDR2 is YYNGEE in the germline V gene. V was pared by 0 bases and J by 7 bases, with 8 bases between. The CDR3 sequence: CASSVEYRNSPLHF. The CDR3 DNA reads TGTGCCAGCAGCGTAGAATACAGAAATTCACCCCTCCACTTT.

The rearrangement uses TRBV11-2 and TRBJ1-1; 8 bases fit TRBD1. The CDR3 sequence is 17 residues long. V shed 4 bases, J shed 4 bases, and the junction held 14 bases outside the gene matches. Germline V gives CDR1 SGHAT, CDR2 FQNNGV. The CDR3 loop is CASSYTGRGLGGTEAFF. DNA for the CDR3: TGTGCCAGCAGCTACACTGGCAGGGGGCTTGGCGGCACTGAAGCTTTCTTT.

The chain has TRBV4-2 and TRBJ1-4; the match to TRBD1 covers 7 bases. The V gene end was trimmed by 8 bases and the J gene end by 4 bases; junction bases not matched to a gene: 7. The CDR3 consists of 14 residues. CDR1 and CDR2 (germline): LGHNA, YNFKEQ. CDR3 region: CASAQGQINEKLFF. The CDR3 DNA is TGTGCCAGCGCCCAGGGACAGATTAATGAAAAACTGTTTTTT.

V and J are TRBV7-2 and TRBJ1-1; tentative D call: TRBD1 (5 bases). Germline CDR1 SGHTA, CDR2 FQGNSA. The CDR3 sequence is 14 residues long. V lost 5 bases to trimming and J lost 0 bases, with 10 bases between them. CDR3 in amino acids: CASSPARVNTEAFF. CDR3 bases: TGTGCCAGCAGCCCAGCCAGGGTGAACACTGAAGCTTTCTTT. Together with reference TRBV7-2 and TRBJ1-1, the CDR3 gives the full variable domain: GAGVSQSPSNKVTEKGKDVELRCDPISGHTALYWYRQSLGQGLEFLIYFQGNSAPDKSGLPSDRFSAERTGGSVSTLTIQRTQQEDSAVYLCASSPARVNTEAFFGQGTRLTVV.

The genes are TRBV6-5 and TRBJ2-7, with TRBD2 matching over 9 bases. The CDR3 has 15 residues. Looked up from germline, CDR1 is MNHEY and CDR2 is SVGAGI. Trimming at V came to 2 bases and at J to 2 bases, leaving 4 bases not matched to a gene. The DNA for the CDR3 is TGTGCCAGCAGTTACGGAGCGGGAGGCACCTACGAGCAGTACTTC. It translates to CASSYGAGGTYEQYF.

This clonotype has just a few counts. The chain employs TRBV7-2 and TRBJ2-3, with 8 bases that match TRBD2. Trimming at V came to 7 bases and at J to 1 base, leaving 7 bases not matched to a gene. The CDR3 has 15 residues. Germline CDR1 and CDR2: SGHTA and FQGNSA. In DNA form, the CDR3 reads TGTGCCAGCAATCCGAGCGGGGGACGCACAGATACGCAGTATTTT. This translates into CASNPSGGRTDTQYF.

V is TRBV11-2 and J is TRBJ1-4; D may be TRBD1 (5 bases). The CDR3 extends over 14 amino acids. CDR1 is SGHAT, CDR2 FQNNGV, per germline. Trimming shortened V by 5 bases and J by 6 bases, and 13 bases separated the two germline ends. CDR3 region: CASSPGPTHEKLFF. CDR3 sequence (DNA): TGTGCCAGCAGCCCGGGACCTACCCATGAAAAACTGTTTTTT.

CDR3 DNA sequence: TGTGCCAGCAGACTCGACAGGGGGCATGGAAACACCATATATTTT. Its translation is CASRLDRGHGNTIYF. The chain links TRBV11-2 to TRBJ1-3, with 10 positions matching TRBD1. Germline CDR1 reads SGHAT; CDR2 reads FQNNGV. The CDR3 runs 15 residues. V was pared by 6 bases and J by 3 bases, with 5 bases of the junction left unmatched.

Points on this clonotype: The junction departs from the called germline gene at one end, perhaps through a read error. V is TRBV20-1 and J is TRBJ2-1, with 8 positions matching TRBD2. CDR1 is DFQATT, CDR2 SNEGSKA, per germline (reference sequence). The CDR3 has 16 amino acids. CDR3 in DNA: TGCTGTGCTAGAGTGGTAGCGGGGAGCTCCTACAATGAGCAGTTCTTC. The encoded protein is CCARVVAGSSYNEQFF.

This clonotype was counted ten times or more. This chain joins TRBV7-2 and TRBJ2-3; TRBD1 matches at 9 bases. V lost 5 bases to trimming and J lost 4 bases; unmatched junction nucleotides: 7. This CDR3 is 15 amino acids long. Germline values: CDR1 SGHTA, CDR2 FQGNSA. CDR3 DNA sequence: TGTGCCAGCAGCCTCTCCGGGACAGGGCCAGATACGCAGTATTTT. It specifies CASSLSGTGPDTQYF.

This clonotype was recorded a few times. The V gene is TRBV29-1, the J gene TRBJ2-5; D not certain. V lost 4 bases to trimming and J lost 1 base, with 13 bases between them. This CDR3 region has 14 residues. The germline CDR1 and CDR2 sequences are SQVTM and ANQGSEA. CDR3 protein: CSVAASPRQETQYF. Here the CDR3 DNA reads TGCAGCGTTGCCGCGTCGCCGCGCCAAGAGACCCAGTACTTC.

The chain joins TRBV7-2 to TRBJ2-7; 12 bases are a match to TRBD2. Germline lookup yields CDR1 SGHTA and CDR2 FQGNSA. V was pared by 1 base and J by 1 base, with 5 bases of the junction left unmatched. This CDR3 spans 17 amino acids. CDR3 bases: TGTGCCAGCAGCTTAGGTCCTAGCGGGAGGGGGTCCTACGAGCAGTACTTC. Its translation: CASSLGPSGRGSYEQYF.

J is TRBJ2-1 and V is TRBV7-6, with D hard to call. V was clipped by 3 bases and J by 8 bases, with 17 bases between them. Germline V gives CDR1 SGHVS, CDR2 FNYEAQ. This CDR3 has 15 amino acids. Here the CDR3 DNA reads TGTGCCAGCAGCTTCCAGGACCGGCGAGGCTATGAGCAGTTCTTC. Translation gives CASSFQDRRGYEQFF.

The chain combines TRBV3-1 with TRBJ2-1, with D perhaps matching TRBD1 or TRBD2 (5 bases each). CDR3 size: 15 residues. V dropped 4 bases and J dropped 8 bases, with 18 bases sitting between them. Germline assignment: CDR1 LGHDT and CDR2 YNNKEL (reference sequence). The CDR3 is CASSPTINRGDEQFF. DNA of the CDR3: TGTGCCAGCAGCCCTACAATCAACAGAGGGGATGAGCAGTTCTTC.

This clonotype was counted at least ten times. The rearrangement joins TRBV5-1 to TRBJ2-2, with 9 bases lining up with TRBD1. This CDR3 has 14 residues. The V and J ends lost 3 bases and 6 bases, in that order; junction bases with no gene match: 3. Germline values: CDR1 SGHRS, CDR2 YFSETQ. The CDR3 region is CASSWDRAAGELFF. In DNA form, the CDR3 reads TGCGCCAGCAGCTGGGACAGGGCGGCCGGGGAGCTGTTTTTT.

The chain uses TRBV12-3 or TRBV12-4 and TRBJ2-2; D is perhaps TRBD1 (6 bases). V lost 6 bases to trimming and J lost 5 bases, with 16 bases between them. The CDR3 extends over 15 amino acids. The CDR3 here is CASSPGQGWTGELFF. CDR3 DNA: TGTGCCAGCAGCCCGGGGCAGGGGTGGACCGGGGAGCTGTTTTTT.

V usage is TRBV20-1 and J usage is TRBJ2-1, with 13 bases fitting TRBD2. The CDR3 extends over 15 amino acids. CDR1 and CDR2 (germline): DFQATT, SNEGSKA (reference sequence). V dropped 3 bases and J dropped 6; count of bases not matched to a gene: 5. DNA for the CDR3: TGCAGTGCTAGTGAACTAGCGGGGGGGATCAATGAGCAGTTCTTC. This gives the protein CSASELAGGINEQFF.

This clonotype was seen ten or more times. CDR3 DNA: TGTGCCAGCAGCCAACTCACTAGCGGGAGGGCTGATACGCAGTATTTT. Its protein is CASSQLTSGRADTQYF. The chain links TRBV4-2 to TRBJ2-3, with TRBD2 matching 13 bases. The length of the CDR3 is 16 residues. CDR1 is LGHNA and CDR2 is YNFKEQ in the germline V gene. The junction had 5 bases not matched to a gene; V was cut back by 2 bases and J by 6 bases.

A few counts support this clonotype. The chain carries TRBV5-6 and TRBJ1-6, with D possibly TRBD1 on 5 matching bases. The CDR3 spans 15 residues. V was clipped by 2 bases and J by 9 bases, with 15 bases between them. In germline, CDR1 is SGHDT, CDR2 YYEEEE. In nucleotides, the CDR3 is TGTGCCAGCAGCTTCCAGGGTGATATTGGTTCACCCCTCCACTTT. It codes for CASSFQGDIGSPLHF.

This clonotype has just a few counts. The J gene is TRBJ1-1, the V gene TRBV11-2; TRBD1 is a possible D gene (5 bases). Per the germline V gene, CDR1 is SGHAT and CDR2 is FQNNGV. V was pared by 5 bases and J by 4 bases, with 14 bases between. The CDR3 length is 14 residues. The CDR3 sequence is CASSPGRRFTEAFF. CDR3 bases: TGTGCCAGCAGCCCGGGACGTAGGTTCACTGAAGCTTTCTTT.

This clonotype was detected a few times. V and J are TRBV20-1 and TRBJ1-4, with no clear D. Germline V lookup: CDR1 DFQATT, CDR2 SNEGSKA (reference sequence). The CDR3 length is 14 residues. V was clipped by 7 bases and J by 0 bases, with 12 bases between them. The CDR3 coding sequence is TGCAGTGGCGGATCTGCCGCAACTAATGAAAAACTGTTTTTT. This sequence encodes CSGGSAATNEKLFF.

V is TRBV30 and J is TRBJ2-1; maybe TRBD1 (6 bases). V was cut by 2 bases and J by 6 bases, with 14 bases left in between. Germline V gives CDR1 GTSNPN, CDR2 SVGIG (reference sequence). The CDR3 has 14 amino acids. The CDR3 here is CAWSQNTGRNEQFF. The CDR3 region has the DNA TGTGCCTGGAGTCAAAACACAGGGCGCAATGAGCAGTTCTTC.